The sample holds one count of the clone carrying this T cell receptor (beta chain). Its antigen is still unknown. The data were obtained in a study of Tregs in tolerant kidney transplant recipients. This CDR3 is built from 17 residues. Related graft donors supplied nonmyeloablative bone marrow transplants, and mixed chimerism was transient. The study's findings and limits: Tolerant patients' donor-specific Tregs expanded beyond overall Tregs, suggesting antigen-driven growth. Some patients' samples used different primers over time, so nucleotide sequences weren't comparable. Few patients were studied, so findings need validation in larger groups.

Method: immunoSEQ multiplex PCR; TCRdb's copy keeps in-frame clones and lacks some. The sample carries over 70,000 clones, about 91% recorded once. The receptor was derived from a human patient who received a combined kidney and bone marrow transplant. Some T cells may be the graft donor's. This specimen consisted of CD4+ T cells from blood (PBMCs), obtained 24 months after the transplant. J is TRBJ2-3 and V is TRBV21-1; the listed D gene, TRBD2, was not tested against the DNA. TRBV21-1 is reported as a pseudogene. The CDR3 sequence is CASSKGPPAASTDTQYF. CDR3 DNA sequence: TGTGCCAGCAGCAAAGGCCCACCGGCGGCTAGCACAGATACGCAGTATTTT.